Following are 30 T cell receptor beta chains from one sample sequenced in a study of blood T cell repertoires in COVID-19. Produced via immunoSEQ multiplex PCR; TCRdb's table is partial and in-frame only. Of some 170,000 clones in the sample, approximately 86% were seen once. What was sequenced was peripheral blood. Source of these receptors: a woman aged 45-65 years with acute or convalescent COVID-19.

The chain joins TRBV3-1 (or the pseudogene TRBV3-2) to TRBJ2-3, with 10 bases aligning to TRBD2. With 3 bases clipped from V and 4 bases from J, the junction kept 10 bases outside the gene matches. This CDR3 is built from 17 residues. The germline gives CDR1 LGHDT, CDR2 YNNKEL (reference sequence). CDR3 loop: CASSHPPTSGYPDTQYF. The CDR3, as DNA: TGTGCCAGCAGCCACCCCCCGACTAGCGGGTACCCAGATACGCAGTATTTT.

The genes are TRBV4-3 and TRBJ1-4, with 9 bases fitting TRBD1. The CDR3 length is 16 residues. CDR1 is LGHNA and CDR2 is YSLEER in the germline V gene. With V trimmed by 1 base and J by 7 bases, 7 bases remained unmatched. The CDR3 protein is CASSQGEDRGTEKLFF. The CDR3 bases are TGCGCCAGCAGCCAAGGAGAGGACAGGGGAACTGAAAAACTGTTTTTT.

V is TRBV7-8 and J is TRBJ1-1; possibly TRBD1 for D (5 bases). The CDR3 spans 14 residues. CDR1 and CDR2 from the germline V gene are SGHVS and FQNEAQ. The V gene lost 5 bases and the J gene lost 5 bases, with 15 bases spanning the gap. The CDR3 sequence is CASSLPWGATEAFF. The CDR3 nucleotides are TGTGCCAGCAGCCTACCCTGGGGCGCGACTGAAGCTTTCTTT. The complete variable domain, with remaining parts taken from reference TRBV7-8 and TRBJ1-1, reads GAGVSQSPRYKVAKRGQDVALRCDPISGHVSLFWYQQALGQGPEFLTYFQNEAQLDKSGLPSDRFFAERPEGSVSTLKIQRTQQEDSAVYLCASSLPWGATEAFFGQGTRLTVV.

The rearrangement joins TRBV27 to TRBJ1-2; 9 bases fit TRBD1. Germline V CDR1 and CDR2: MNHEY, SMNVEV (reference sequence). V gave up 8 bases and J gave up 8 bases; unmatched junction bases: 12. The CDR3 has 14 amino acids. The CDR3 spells CASGIRDRVLGYTF. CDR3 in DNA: TGTGCCAGCGGCATCCGGGACAGGGTATTAGGCTACACCTTC.

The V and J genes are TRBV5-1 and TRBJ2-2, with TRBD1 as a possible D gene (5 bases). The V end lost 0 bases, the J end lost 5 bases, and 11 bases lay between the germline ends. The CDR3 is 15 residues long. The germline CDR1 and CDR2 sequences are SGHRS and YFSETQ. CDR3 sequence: CASSLVAGRTGELFF. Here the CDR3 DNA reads TGCGCCAGCAGCTTGGTGGCAGGGCGAACCGGGGAGCTGTTTTTT.

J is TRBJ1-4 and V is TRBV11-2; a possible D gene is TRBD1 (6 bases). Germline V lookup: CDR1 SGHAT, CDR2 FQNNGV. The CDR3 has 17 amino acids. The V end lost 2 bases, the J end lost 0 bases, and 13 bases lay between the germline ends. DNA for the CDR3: TGTGCCAGCAGCTTATGGTTGGGACAAACAACTAATGAAAAACTGTTTTTT. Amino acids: CASSLWLGQTTNEKLFF.

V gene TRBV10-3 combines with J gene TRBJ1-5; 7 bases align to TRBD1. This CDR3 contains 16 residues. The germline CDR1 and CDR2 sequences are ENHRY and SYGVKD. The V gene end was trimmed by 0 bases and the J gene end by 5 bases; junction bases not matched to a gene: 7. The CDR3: CAISESSQGGDQPQHF. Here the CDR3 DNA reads TGTGCCATCAGTGAGTCGAGTCAGGGGGGAGATCAGCCCCAGCATTTT.

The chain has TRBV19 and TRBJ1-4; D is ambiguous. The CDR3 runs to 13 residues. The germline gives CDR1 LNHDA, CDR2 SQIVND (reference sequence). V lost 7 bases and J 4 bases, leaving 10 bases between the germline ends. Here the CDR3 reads CASMGGGNEKLFF. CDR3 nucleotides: TGTGCCAGTATGGGCGGAGGTAATGAAAAACTGTTTTTT.

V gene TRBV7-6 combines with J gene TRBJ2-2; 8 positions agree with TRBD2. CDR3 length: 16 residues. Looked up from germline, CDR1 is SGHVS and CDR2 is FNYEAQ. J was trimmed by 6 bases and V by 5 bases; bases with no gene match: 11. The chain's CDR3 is CASSPPRSGGSGELFF. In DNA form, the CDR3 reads TGTGCCAGCAGCCCCCCTCGGAGCGGGGGATCCGGGGAGCTGTTTTTT. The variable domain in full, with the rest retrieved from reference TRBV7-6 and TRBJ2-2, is GAGVSQSPRYKVTKRGQDVALRCDPISGHVSLYWYRQALGQGPEFLTYFNYEAQQDKSGLPNDRFSAERPEGSISTLTIQRTEQRDSAMYRCASSPPRSGGSGELFFGEGSRLTVL.

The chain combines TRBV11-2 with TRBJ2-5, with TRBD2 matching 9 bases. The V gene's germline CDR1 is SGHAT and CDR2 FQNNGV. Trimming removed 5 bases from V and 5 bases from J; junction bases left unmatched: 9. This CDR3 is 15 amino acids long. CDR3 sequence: CASSPLLAGVETQYF. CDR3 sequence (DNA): TGTGCCAGCAGCCCCCTTTTAGCGGGAGTGGAGACCCAGTACTTC. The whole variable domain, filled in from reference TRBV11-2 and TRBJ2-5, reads EAGVAQSPRYKIIEKRQSVAFWCNPISGHATLYWYQQILGQGPKLLIQFQNNGVVDDSQLPKDRFSAERLKGVDSTLKIQPAKLEDSAVYLCASSPLLAGVETQYFGPGTRLLVL.

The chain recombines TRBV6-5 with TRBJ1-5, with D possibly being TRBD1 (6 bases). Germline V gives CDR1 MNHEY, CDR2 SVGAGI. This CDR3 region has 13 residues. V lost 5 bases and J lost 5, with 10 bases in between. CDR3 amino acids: CASSTNRDQPQHF. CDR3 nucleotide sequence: TGTGCCAGCAGTACAAACAGGGATCAGCCCCAGCATTTT.

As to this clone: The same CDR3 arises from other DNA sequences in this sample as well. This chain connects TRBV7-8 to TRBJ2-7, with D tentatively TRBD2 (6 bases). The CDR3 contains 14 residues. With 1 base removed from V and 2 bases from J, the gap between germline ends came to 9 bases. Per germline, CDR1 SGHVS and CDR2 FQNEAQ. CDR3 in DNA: TGTGCCAGCAGCTTAGGCCGGGGGACCTACGAGCAGTACTTC. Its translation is CASSLGRGTYEQYF.

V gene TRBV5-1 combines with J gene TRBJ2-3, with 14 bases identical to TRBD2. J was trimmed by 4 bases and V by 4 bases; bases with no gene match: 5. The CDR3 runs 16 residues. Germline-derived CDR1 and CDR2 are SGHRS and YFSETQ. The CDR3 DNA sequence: TGCGCCAGCAGCCCACGACTAGCGGGAGGGGCAGATACGCAGTATTTT. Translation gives CASSPRLAGGADTQYF.

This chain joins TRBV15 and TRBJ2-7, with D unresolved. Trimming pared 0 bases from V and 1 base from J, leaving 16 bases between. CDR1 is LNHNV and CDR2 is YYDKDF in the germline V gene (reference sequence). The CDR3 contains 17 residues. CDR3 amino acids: CATSRDETQILSYEQYF. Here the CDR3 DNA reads TGTGCCACCAGCAGAGATGAAACACAGATCCTTTCCTACGAGCAGTACTTC.

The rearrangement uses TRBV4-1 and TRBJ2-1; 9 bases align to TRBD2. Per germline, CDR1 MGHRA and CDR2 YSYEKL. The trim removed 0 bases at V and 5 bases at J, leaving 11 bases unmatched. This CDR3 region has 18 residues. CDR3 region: CASSQDGGREGRNNEQFF. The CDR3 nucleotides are TGCGCCAGCAGCCAAGATGGGGGGCGGGAGGGCCGGAACAATGAGCAGTTCTTC.

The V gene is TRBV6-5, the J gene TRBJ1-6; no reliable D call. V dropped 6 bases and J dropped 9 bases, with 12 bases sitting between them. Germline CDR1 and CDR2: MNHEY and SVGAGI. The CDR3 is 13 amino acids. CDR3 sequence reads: CASRPTPGSPLHF. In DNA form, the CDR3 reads TGTGCCAGCAGACCGACCCCAGGTTCACCCCTCCACTTT.

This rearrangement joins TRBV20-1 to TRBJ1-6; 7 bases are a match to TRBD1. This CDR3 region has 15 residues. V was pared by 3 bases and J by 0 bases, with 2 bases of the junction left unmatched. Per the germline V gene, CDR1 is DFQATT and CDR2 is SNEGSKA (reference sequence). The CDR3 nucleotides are TGCAGTGCTAGTCAGGGGGACTCCTATAATTCACCCCTCCACTTT. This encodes CSASQGDSYNSPLHF.

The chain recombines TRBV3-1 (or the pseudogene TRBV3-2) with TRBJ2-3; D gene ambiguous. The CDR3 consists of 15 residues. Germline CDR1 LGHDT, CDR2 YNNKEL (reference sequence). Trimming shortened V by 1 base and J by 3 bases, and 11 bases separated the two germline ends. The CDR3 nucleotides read TGTGCCAGCAGCCAAGGCGATTTTAGTACAGATACGCAGTATTTT. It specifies CASSQGDFSTDTQYF.

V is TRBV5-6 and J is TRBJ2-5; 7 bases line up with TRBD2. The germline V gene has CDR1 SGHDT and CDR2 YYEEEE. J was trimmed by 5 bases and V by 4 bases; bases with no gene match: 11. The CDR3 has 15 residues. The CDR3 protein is CASSILPTSRETQYF. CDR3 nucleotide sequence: TGTGCCAGCAGCATTCTGCCGACTAGCCGGGAGACCCAGTACTTC.

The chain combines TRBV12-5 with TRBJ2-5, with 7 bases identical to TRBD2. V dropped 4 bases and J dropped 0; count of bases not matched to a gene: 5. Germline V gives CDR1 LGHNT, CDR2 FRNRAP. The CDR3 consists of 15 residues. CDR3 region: CASGWGGTNQETQYF. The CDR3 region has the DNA TGTGCTAGTGGTTGGGGAGGGACTAACCAAGAGACCCAGTACTTC.

CDR3 amino acids: CASSLDPPGGNTDTQYF. The CDR3 bases are TGTGCCAGCAGCTTAGATCCCCCAGGGGGGAACACAGATACGCAGTATTTT. The rearrangement uses TRBV13 and TRBJ2-3; perhaps TRBD1 as D (7 bases). V lost 1 base to trimming and J lost 2 bases, with 16 bases between them. This CDR3 contains 17 residues. CDR1 and CDR2 (germline): PRHDT, FYEKMQ (reference sequence).

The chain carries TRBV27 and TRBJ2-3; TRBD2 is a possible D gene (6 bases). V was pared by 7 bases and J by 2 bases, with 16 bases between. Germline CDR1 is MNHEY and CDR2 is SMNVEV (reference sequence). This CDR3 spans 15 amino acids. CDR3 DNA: TGTGCCAGCACCCCTATCGGGAGCTACACAGATACGCAGTATTTT. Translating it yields CASTPIGSYTDTQYF.

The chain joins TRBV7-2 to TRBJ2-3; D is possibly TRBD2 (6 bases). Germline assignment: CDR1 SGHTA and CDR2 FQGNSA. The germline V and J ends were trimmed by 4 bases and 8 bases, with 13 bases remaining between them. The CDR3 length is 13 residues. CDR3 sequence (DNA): TGTGCCAGCAGCTCCGGTGGGGGGAGTACGCAGTATTTT. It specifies CASSSGGGSTQYF.

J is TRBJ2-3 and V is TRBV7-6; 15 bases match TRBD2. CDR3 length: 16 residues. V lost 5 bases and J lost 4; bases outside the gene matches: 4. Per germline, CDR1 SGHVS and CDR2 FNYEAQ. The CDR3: CASSQGLAGGSDTQYF. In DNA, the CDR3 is TGTGCCAGCAGCCAGGGACTAGCGGGGGGATCAGATACGCAGTATTTT.

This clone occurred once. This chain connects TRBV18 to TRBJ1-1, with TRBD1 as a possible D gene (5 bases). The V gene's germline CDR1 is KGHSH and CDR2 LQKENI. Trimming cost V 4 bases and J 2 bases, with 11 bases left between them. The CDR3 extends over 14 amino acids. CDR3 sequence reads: CASSLGVINTEAFF. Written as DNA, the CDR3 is TGTGCCAGCTCACTAGGGGTGATCAACACTGAAGCTTTCTTT. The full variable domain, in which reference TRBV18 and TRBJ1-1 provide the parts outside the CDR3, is NAGVMQNPRHLVRRRGQEARLRCSPMKGHSHVYWYRQLPEEGLKFMVYLQKENIIDESGMPKERFSAEFPKEGPSILRIQQVVRGDSAAYFCASSLGVINTEAFFGQGTRLTVV.

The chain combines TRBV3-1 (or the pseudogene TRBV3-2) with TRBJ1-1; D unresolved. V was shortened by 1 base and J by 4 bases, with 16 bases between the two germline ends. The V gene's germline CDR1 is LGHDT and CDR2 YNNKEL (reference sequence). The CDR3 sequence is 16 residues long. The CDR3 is CASSQAVWASSTEAFF. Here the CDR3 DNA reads TGTGCCAGCAGCCAAGCAGTTTGGGCAAGTAGCACTGAAGCTTTCTTT.

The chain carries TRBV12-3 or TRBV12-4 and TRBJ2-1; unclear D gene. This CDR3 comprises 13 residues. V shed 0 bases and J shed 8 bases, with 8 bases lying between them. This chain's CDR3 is CASSLALGHEQFF. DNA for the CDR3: TGTGCCAGCAGTTTAGCGCTAGGCCATGAGCAGTTCTTC.

In nucleotides, the CDR3 is TGTGCCTGGAGCGCACAGGCAACTAATGAAAAACTGTTTTTT. Protein sequence: CAWSAQATNEKLFF. The rearrangement uses TRBV30 and TRBJ1-4; a weak D match, TRBD1 (5 bases). CDR1 and CDR2 from the germline V gene are GTSNPN and SVGIG (reference sequence). This CDR3 has 14 residues. Between the trimmed V and J ends, which lost 3 bases and 0 bases, there was a span of 8 bases.

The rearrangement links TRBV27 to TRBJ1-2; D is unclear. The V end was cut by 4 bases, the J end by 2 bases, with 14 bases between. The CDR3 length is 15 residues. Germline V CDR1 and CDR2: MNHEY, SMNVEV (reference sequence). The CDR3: CASSSPLRGNYGYTF. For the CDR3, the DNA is TGTGCCAGCAGTTCCCCCCTTCGGGGAAACTATGGCTACACCTTC.

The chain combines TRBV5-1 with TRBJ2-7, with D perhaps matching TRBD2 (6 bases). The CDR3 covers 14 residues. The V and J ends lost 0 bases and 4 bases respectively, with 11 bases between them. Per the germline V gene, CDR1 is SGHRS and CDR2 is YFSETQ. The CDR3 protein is CASSLARRDYEQYF. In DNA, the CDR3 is TGCGCCAGCAGCTTGGCAAGGAGGGATTACGAGCAGTACTTC.